This T cell receptor (beta chain) was identified during a study of cytotoxic CD8 clonotypes in ibrutinib-treated CLL. Overall study context: Response samples were obtained once patients had received a median roughly 11 months of treatment, range 6 to 36.

Clones were sequenced by immunoSEQ multiplex PCR, and TCRdb holds only the in-frame ones, with some missing. The sample holds over 250,000 clones, around 76% seen once. This CDR3 has 15 residues. Trimming removed 1 base from V and 8 bases from J, with 17 bases in between. CDR1 and CDR2 from the germline V gene are SGHDN and FVKESK. The receptor's source is a human donor with chronic lymphocytic leukemia. This material consisted of PBMCs, taken at disease progression, from a patient treated with ibrutinib. The chain uses TRBV14 and TRBJ1-2; maybe TRBD1 (5 bases). The CDR3 spells CASSQGRRGVKGYTF. DNA of the CDR3: TGTGCCAGCAGCCAAGGGAGAAGGGGCGTAAAGGGCTACACCTTC.